These 9 T cell receptor beta chains were all obtained from the same sample, sequenced in a study of cytomegalovirus exposure and HLA in healthy donors. PCR used 60 Vbeta primers and 13 Jbeta primers. Data came from immunoSEQ multiplex PCR; TCRdb stores just in-frame clones and leaves some out. Of about 160,000 clones listed, approximately 86% are singletons. Material: PBMCs. These receptors all stem from a woman between 18 and 29 years old in good health and CMV-seronegative.

J is TRBJ1-5 and V is TRBV27; D perhaps matches TRBD1 (5 bases). This CDR3 comprises 15 residues. V lost 5 bases and J lost 1, with 12 bases in between. Germline V gives CDR1 MNHEY, CDR2 SMNVEV (reference sequence). CDR3 residues: CASSNIRGSNQPQHF. The CDR3 coding sequence is TGTGCCAGCAGTAATATACGGGGGAGCAATCAGCCCCAGCATTTT.

V usage is TRBV6-1 and J usage is TRBJ1-1, with D possibly being TRBD1 (6 bases). V shed 5 bases and J shed 1 base, with 11 bases lying between them. CDR3 length equals 14 residues. Germline V gene data show CDR1 as MNHNS and CDR2 as SASEGT. CDR3 region: CASSILQGNTEAFF. CDR3 coding DNA: TGTGCCAGCAGTATATTACAGGGGAACACTGAAGCTTTCTTT.

CDR3 residues: CASNPSGTSRTAEQFF. DNA of the CDR3: TGTGCCAGCAATCCATCGGGGACTAGCAGAACGGCCGAGCAGTTCTTC. The chain links TRBV28 to TRBJ2-1; 9 bases are a match to TRBD2. The J segment lost 10 bases and the V segment lost 7 bases, leaving 17 bases of the junction unmatched. The CDR3 consists of 16 residues. Germline V lookup: CDR1 MDHEN, CDR2 SYDVKM. Together with reference TRBV28 and TRBJ2-1, the CDR3 gives the full variable domain: DVKVTQSSRYLVKRTGEKVFLECVQDMDHENMFWYRQDPGLGLRLIYFSYDVKMKEKGDIPEGYSVSREKKERFSLILESASTNQTSMYLCASNPSGTSRTAEQFFGPGTRLTVL.

In DNA, the CDR3 is TGTGCCACCCGGAGCGGCGTGATCTACGAGCAGTACTTC. It is translated as CATRSGVIYEQYF. The V gene is TRBV10-3, the J gene TRBJ2-5, with D tentatively TRBD2 (5 bases). The tail of the sequence fits TRBJ2-7 better, so the J call may be wrong. The CDR3 consists of 13 residues. Germline CDR1 and CDR2: ENHRY and SYGVKD.

The chain carries TRBV2 and TRBJ2-5; D possibly corresponds to TRBD2 (6 bases). CDR1 is SNHLY, CDR2 FYNNEI, per germline. V was clipped by 8 bases and J by 4 bases, with 17 bases between them. The CDR3 has 14 amino acids. The CDR3 spells CASCLRRAGETQYF. In DNA, the CDR3 is TGTGCCAGCTGCCTTAGGAGGGCCGGAGAGACCCAGTACTTC.

A single count supports this clone. The rearrangement joins TRBV6-5 to TRBJ2-5, with 10 bases that match TRBD1. J was trimmed by 4 bases and V by 10 bases; bases with no gene match: 6. The CDR3 contains 13 residues. Germline V gene data show CDR1 as MNHEY and CDR2 as SVGAGI. The CDR3 nucleotides read TGTGCCACTACGACAGGGGGCCTAGAGACCCAGTACTTC. Amino acid sequence: CATTTGGLETQYF.

This chain uses TRBV10-1 with TRBJ2-7, with TRBD1 matching 9 bases. The CDR3 runs to 15 residues. Looked up from germline, CDR1 is WNHNN and CDR2 is SYGVQD (reference sequence). V dropped 6 bases and J dropped 3; count of bases not matched to a gene: 9. The CDR3, as DNA: TGCGCCAGCAGCCTCCGGACAGGGGCGAACTACGAGCAGTACTTC. It is translated as CASSLRTGANYEQYF.

The gene calls are TRBV28 and TRBJ2-1, with TRBD2 identical over 8 bases. Trimming cost V 1 base and J 6 bases; bases outside gene matches: 8. This CDR3 is 16 amino acids long. Germline CDR1 and CDR2: MDHEN and SYDVKM. CDR3 region: CASSLSPAGEGNEQFF. The CDR3 DNA reads as TGTGCCAGCAGTTTATCTCCAGCGGGAGAAGGCAATGAGCAGTTCTTC.

The chain couples TRBV2 to TRBJ1-2; weak D call: TRBD1 (6 bases). Between the trimmed V and J ends, which lost 3 bases and 0 bases, there was a span of 20 bases. CDR1 SNHLY and CDR2 FYNNEI come from the germline V gene. The CDR3 contains 18 residues. CDR3 in DNA: TGTGCCAGCAGTGACGGGGGGCATTCCCGGGTAGCTAACTATGGCTACACCTTC. It is translated as CASSDGGHSRVANYGYTF.